This passage covers 21 T cell receptor beta chains from one sample sequenced in a study of a mutant IDH1 vaccine in newly diagnosed glioma. The antigens of these receptors remain unknown. TCRdb's copy holds only in-frame clones and misses some; the assay was immunoSEQ multiplex PCR. The sample holds tens of thousands of clones; about 80% are singletons and the top ten take 6% to 6.5%. This sample's time point: week 23, last vaccination. Each dose of the vaccine consisted of 300 ug of mutant IDH1 20-mer peptide, with topical imiquimod. The sample was PBMCs, taken from a glioma patient whose treatment included an IDH1 peptide vaccine. These receptors were obtained from a man aged 40-55 years with glioma.

V gene TRBV7-9 combines with J gene TRBJ2-1, with TRBD1 matching over 7 bases. CDR3 size: 13 residues. V lost 7 bases and J lost 4; bases outside the gene matches: 4. CDR1 and CDR2 from the germline V gene are SEHNR and FQNEAQ (reference sequence). DNA for the CDR3: TGTGCCAGCACCCAGACAGGGTACAATGAGCAGTTCTTC. Its protein is CASTQTGYNEQFF.

CDR3 nucleotide sequence: TGTGCCAGCAGCTCGGCGGGGAGGGTAAACATTCAGTACTTC. Encoded protein: CASSSAGRVNIQYF. The chain joins TRBV7-2 to TRBJ2-4; TRBD2 matches 7 bases. V dropped 4 bases and J dropped 6; count of bases not matched to a gene: 6. The germline V gene encodes CDR1 SGHTA and CDR2 FQGNSA. This CDR3 contains 14 residues.

The chain recombines TRBV12-2 with TRBJ1-5. TRBV12-2 is marked as a pseudogene. The CDR3 loop spans 14 amino acids. DNA for the CDR3: TGTGCAAGTCGCTTAGCGCGGAGCAATCAGCCCCAGCATTTT. Translation: CASRLARSNQPQHF.

The sample holds a few counts of this clone. The genes are TRBV30 and TRBJ1-3, with D perhaps matching TRBD1 (5 bases). V was pared by 0 bases and J by 4 bases, with 10 bases between. From germline, CDR1 is GTSNPN and CDR2 SVGIG (reference sequence). This CDR3 has 14 amino acids. The CDR3 region has the DNA TGTGCCTGGAGTGTCGGGACGGAAGGAAACACCATATATTTT. Translation gives CAWSVGTEGNTIYF. Using reference TRBV30 and TRBJ1-3 for the parts outside the CDR3, the full variable domain is SQTIHQWPATLVQPVGSPLSLECTVEGTSNPNLYWYRQAAGRGLQLLFYSVGIGQISSEVPQNLSASRPQDRQFILSSKKLLLSDSGFYLCAWSVGTEGNTIYFGEGSWLTVV.

This clone was recorded once. J is TRBJ1-1 and V is TRBV11-3; TRBD1 aligns across 7 bases. Germline assignment: CDR1 SGHNT and CDR2 YENEEA. The CDR3 covers 14 residues. V shed 3 bases, J shed 3 bases, and the junction held 4 bases outside the gene matches. This chain's CDR3 is CASSLGQSHTEAFF. The CDR3 DNA reads TGTGCCAGCAGCTTGGGACAGAGCCACACTGAAGCTTTCTTT.

The rearrangement links TRBV5-5 to TRBJ1-3; D unclear. Germline CDR1 is SGHKS and CDR2 is YYEKEE (reference sequence). The CDR3 covers 14 residues. V shed 0 bases and J shed 0 bases, with 4 bases lying between them. The CDR3 sequence is CASSLVGSGNTIYF. The CDR3 nucleotides read TGTGCCAGCAGCTTGGTCGGCTCTGGAAACACCATATATTTT.

The chain is built from TRBV6-6 and TRBJ1-1; a possible D gene is TRBD1 (6 bases). The CDR3 loop spans 16 amino acids. Trimming took off 7 bases at V and 4 bases at J, with 22 bases between the two ends. CDR1 and CDR2 from the germline V gene are MNHNY and SVGAGI (reference sequence). The CDR3 nucleotides are TGTGCCAGCATTCCCCCCCAGGGGCGCGGGAGCACTGAAGCTTTCTTT. This encodes CASIPPQGRGSTEAFF.

V and J are TRBV6-5 and TRBJ2-3, with D possibly being TRBD1 (5 bases). V was clipped by 0 bases and J by 5 bases, with 9 bases between them. In germline, CDR1 is MNHEY, CDR2 SVGAGI. The CDR3 totals 14 residues. The CDR3 DNA is TGTGCCAGCAGTTACTCGACAGCACGAGATACGCAGTATTTT. Its protein product is CASSYSTARDTQYF.

The chain uses TRBV2 and TRBJ2-5, with 9 nucleotides matching TRBD1. V lost 7 bases, J lost 6 bases, and 3 bases stayed unmatched. CDR3 length: 12 amino acids. Germline-derived CDR1 and CDR2 are SNHLY and FYNNEI. The CDR3 loop is CASKDRGQTQYF. CDR3 nucleotides: TGTGCCAGCAAGGACAGGGGCCAGACCCAGTACTTC. Complete variable domain (other parts from reference TRBV2 and TRBJ2-5): EPEVTQTPSHQVTQMGQEVILRCVPISNHLYFYWYRQILGQKVEFLVSFYNNEISEKSEIFDDQFSVERPDGSNFTLKIRSTKLEDSAMYFCASKDRGQTQYFGPGTRLLVL.

The chain is built from TRBV2 and TRBJ2-2; no clear D. The CDR3 is made up of 14 amino acids. Trimming shortened V by 7 bases and J by 0 bases, and 9 bases separated the two germline ends. Per germline, CDR1 SNHLY and CDR2 FYNNEI. This chain's CDR3 is CASIAVPNTGELFF. The CDR3 DNA reads TGTGCCAGCATCGCGGTCCCGAACACCGGGGAGCTGTTTTTT.

The V gene is TRBV30, the J gene TRBJ2-3; 7 bases line up with TRBD1. Germline CDR1 and CDR2: GTSNPN and SVGIG (reference sequence). CDR3 length: 13 amino acids. V lost 8 bases, J lost 7 bases, and 12 bases stayed unmatched. CDR3 region: CARGEGAHHTQYF. The CDR3 DNA follows: TGTGCCCGGGGCGAGGGGGCACATCATACGCAGTATTTT.

This clone was seen a handful of times. This rearrangement joins TRBV6-1 to TRBJ1-6; TRBD1 aligns across 7 bases. The V segment lost 6 bases and the J segment 9 bases; nucleotides outside the gene matches: 11. The germline CDR1 and CDR2 sequences are MNHNS and SASEGT. The CDR3 spans 15 residues. This CDR3 reads CASRGQTGRRSPLHF. In nucleotides, the CDR3 is TGTGCCAGCAGGGGACAGACAGGAAGGCGTTCACCCCTCCACTTT.

The chain links TRBV9 to TRBJ2-3; 8 bases align to TRBD2. The CDR3 consists of 17 residues. V gave up 1 base and J gave up 0 bases; unmatched junction bases: 7. Germline assignment: CDR1 SGDLS and CDR2 YYNGEE. CDR3 sequence (DNA): TGTGCCAGCAGCGTAAGAGGAGCGGGGGATAGCACAGATACGCAGTATTTT. Translated, it gives CASSVRGAGDSTDTQYF. Full variable domain (remainder filled in from reference TRBV9 and TRBJ2-3): DSGVTQTPKHLITATGQRVTLRCSPRSGDLSVYWYQQSLDQGLQFLIQYYNGEERAKGNILERFSAQQFPDLHSELNLSSLELGDSALYFCASSVRGAGDSTDTQYFGPGTRLTVL.

In DNA, the CDR3 is TGTGCCAGCAGCCAACGGGCCGGAGCCGAAGCTTTCTTT. Translated: CASSQRAGAEAFF. The rearrangement joins TRBV5-4 to TRBJ1-1; D remains unclear. From germline, CDR1 is SGHNT and CDR2 YYREEE (reference sequence). The CDR3 has 13 residues. Trimming stripped 4 bases from V and 8 bases from J, with 15 bases between.

The V and J genes are TRBV29-1 and TRBJ1-6; weak D call: TRBD1 (5 bases). Trimming took 6 bases from V and 0 from J, leaving 9 bases between them. The CDR3 length is 14 residues. Germline V lookup: CDR1 SQVTM, CDR2 ANQGSEA. For the CDR3, the DNA is TGCAGCGTCAGGGAGAGCTCCTATAATTCACCCCTCCACTTT. Protein: CSVRESSYNSPLHF.

The chain combines TRBV7-9 with TRBJ1-5; TRBD1 agrees at 7 bases. From germline, CDR1 is SEHNR and CDR2 FQNEAQ (reference sequence). The CDR3 runs to 12 residues. Trimming removed 3 bases from V and 13 bases from J; junction bases left unmatched: 6. The CDR3 region has the DNA TGTGCCAGCAGCTTGGGGCAGGGGGGACAGCATTTT. Protein product: CASSLGQGGQHF.

The rearrangement joins TRBV10-3 to TRBJ1-5, with D maybe TRBD1 (5 bases). The CDR3 contains 13 residues. The V end was cut by 5 bases, the J end by 2 bases, with 7 bases between. Per the germline V gene, CDR1 is ENHRY and CDR2 is SYGVKD. The CDR3 nucleotides read TGTGCCATCAGTCGGGACGGCAATCAGCCCCAGCATTTT. Protein product: CAISRDGNQPQHF.

The chain joins TRBV4-1 to TRBJ2-3; 7 bases match TRBD2. The length of the CDR3 is 20 residues. Germline V gene lookup returns CDR1 MGHRA and CDR2 YSYEKL. Trimming took 0 bases from V and 1 from J; bases not matched to a gene: 16. In DNA, the CDR3 is TGCGCCAGCAGCCAAGATCGGGCAGGGAGGAGCGGGGCGGGCACAGATACGCAGTATTTT. This encodes CASSQDRAGRSGAGTDTQYF.

The table lists this clone with a count of one. The chain is built from TRBV15 and TRBJ2-3; TRBD2 aligns across 8 bases. Germline V gene lookup returns CDR1 LNHNV and CDR2 YYDKDF (reference sequence). With V trimmed by 5 bases and J by 1 base, 5 bases remained unmatched. This CDR3 is built from 15 residues. DNA of the CDR3: TGTGCCACCAGCCTAGCGGGCCTTCGCACAGATACGCAGTATTTT. This sequence encodes CATSLAGLRTDTQYF.

This chain links TRBV5-4 with TRBJ1-6; D unclear. The CDR3 covers 15 residues. The V end lost 4 bases, the J end lost 5 bases, and 13 bases lay between the germline ends. CDR1 and CDR2 (germline): SGHNT, YYREEE (reference sequence). The CDR3 reads CASSKRTGNNSPLHF. The CDR3 DNA reads as TGTGCCAGCAGCAAACGGACGGGGAATAATTCACCCCTCCACTTT.

V usage is TRBV4-1 and J usage is TRBJ1-6; the match to TRBD1 covers 7 bases. The V segment lost 4 bases and the J segment 7 bases; nucleotides outside the gene matches: 16. Germline V lookup: CDR1 MGHRA, CDR2 YSYEKL. The CDR3 loop spans 18 amino acids. For the CDR3, the DNA is TGCGCCAGCAGCCCCAAGCCAGGAGGGACAGAGAAGAATTCACCCCTCCACTTT. Amino acids: CASSPKPGGTEKNSPLHF.